A selection of T cell receptor beta chains follows, all from one sample in a study of blood T cell repertoires in COVID-19. The assay was immunoSEQ multiplex PCR, and TCRdb's table has in-frame clones only and misses some. The table has almost 350,000 clones, about 88% seen once. What was sequenced was PBMCs or T cells enriched from blood (not recorded which). The source is a woman aged 25 to 39 who had been exposed to COVID-19. CDR3s include the opening cysteine and the closing phenylalanine or tryptophan. The order of the fields is clone size, D gene, J gene, V gene, CDR3 DNA, CDR3 protein. A D gene is named only where the DNA matches it firmly. Rows may omit the clone size; those that give it use once, few, many or a size class.

-	-	TRBJ1-1	TRBV4-2	TGTGCCAGCAGCCAAGTGTCAGAGAACACTGAAGCTTTCTTT	CASSQVSENTEAFF
-	TRBD1	TRBJ2-5	TRBV5-4	TGTGCCAGCAGCTTTTCGGGGACAGAAGAGACCCAGTACTTC	CASSFSGTEETQYF
-	TRBD1	TRBJ2-7	TRBV30	TGTGCCTGGAGGCCGACAGGGGGCCTCTCCTACGAGCAGTACTTC	CAWRPTGGLSYEQYF
once	TRBD1	TRBJ2-5	TRBV15	TGTGCCACCAGCCTGGACAGGGCAATCGGGACCCAGTACTTC	CATSLDRAIGTQYF
-	-	TRBJ1-2	TRBV11-2	TGTGCCAGCAGCTTAGAAAAAGGAGGTCCTGGCTACACCTTC	CASSLEKGGPGYTF
-	TRBD2	TRBJ2-1	TRBV27	TGTGCCAGCAGTTTATCCGGCGGGAGGGCCCGCGTTAGTGAGCAGTTCTTC	CASSLSGGRARVSEQFF
-	-	TRBJ2-7	TRBV3-1/TRBV3-2	TGTGCCAGCAGCCAAGATGGCTGGGGAGACGGACGCTACGAGCAGTACTTC	CASSQDGWGDGRYEQYF
-	-	TRBJ2-7	TRBV28	TGTGCCAGCAAAATTACAGGGTCCTACGAGCAGTACTTC	CASKITGSYEQYF
-	-	TRBJ1-1	TRBV6-5	TGTGCCAGCAGTTACTCGAGGCCTGTGAACACTGAAGCTTTCTTT	CASSYSRPVNTEAFF
-	-	TRBJ1-5	TRBV19	TGTGCCAGCCTAGAGCGGCCCCAGCATTTT	CASLERPQHF
-	TRBD1	TRBJ2-4	TRBV28	TGTGCCAGCAGAATTTTGGACGGGACAGGCCTCATATTC	CASRILDGTGLIF
-	TRBD2	TRBJ2-1	TRBV24-1	TGTGCCACCAGTGATTCCTTAAGCGGGAGTCTCTACAATGAGCAGTTCTTC	CATSDSLSGSLYNEQFF
-	-	TRBJ2-4	TRBV28	TGTGCCAGCAGTTCCCCCCAGGGTAGTAGAGCCAAAAACATTCAGTACTTC	CASSSPQGSRAKNIQYF
-	-	TRBJ2-2	TRBV4-1	TGCGCCAGCAGCCAAGGAGGTAGTATGACCGGGGAGCTGTTTTTT	CASSQGGSMTGELFF
-	-	TRBJ2-1	TRBV5-4	TGTGCCAGCAGCTTGGTGGCCGCCCGACTCAACAATGAGCAGTTCTTC	CASSLVAARLNNEQFF
-	-	TRBJ1-1	TRBV11-2	TGTGCCAGCAGCTTAGAGGGCAGCACTGAAGCTTTCTTT	CASSLEGSTEAFF
-	TRBD1	TRBJ1-4	TRBV5-4	TGTGCCAGCAGCTTGGGAGTCCCAGGGGGCGAAAAACTGTTTTTT	CASSLGVPGGEKLFF
once	-	TRBJ1-2	TRBV28	TGTGCCAGCAGTTTACGGCGGAGGGCGGGCGGCTACACCTTC	CASSLRRRAGGYTF
-	-	TRBJ2-3	TRBV21-1	TGTGCCAGCATTGCTAGCGGTTGCACAGATACGCAGTATTTT	CASIASGCTDTQYF
once	TRBD2	TRBJ2-7	TRBV11-2	TGTGCCAGCAGCTTAAGCGGGAGGGCCCTAGACGAGCAGTACTTC	CASSLSGRALDEQYF
-	TRBD2	TRBJ2-7	TRBV5-1	TGCGCCAGCAGCTTGGGGAGCGGGACTTCCTACGAGCAGTACTTC	CASSLGSGTSYEQYF
-	TRBD2	TRBJ2-3	TRBV5-1	TGCGCCAGCAGCAGCGGGACTAGCGGGAGTGGCACAGATACGCAGTATTTT	CASSSGTSGSGTDTQYF
-	-	TRBJ1-2	TRBV3-1/TRBV3-2	TGTGCCAGCAGCCAAGGCGGAGCGTGGCCTAACTATGGCTACACCTTC	CASSQGGAWPNYGYTF
-	TRBD1	TRBJ1-5	TRBV27	TGTGCCAGCAGCTGGGACAGTTATCAGCCCCAGCATTTT	CASSWDSYQPQHF
-	-	TRBJ2-7	TRBV19	TGTGCCAGTAGTTCCCCCAGGGCTAAGGCCTACGAGCAGTACTTC	CASSSPRAKAYEQYF
-	TRBD1	TRBJ1-4	TRBV7-3	TGTGCCAGCAGCTTAGGGACAGATGAAAAACTGTTTTTT	CASSLGTDEKLFF
-	-	TRBJ2-3	TRBV24-1	TGTGCCACCAGTGATTTAGCGGGAGATACGCAGTATTTT	CATSDLAGDTQYF
-	-	TRBJ1-5	TRBV28	TGTGCCAGCAGTTACCTCACAGGGAATGGCAATCAGCCCCAGCATTTT	CASSYLTGNGNQPQHF
-	TRBD2	TRBJ2-3	TRBV9	TGTGCCAGCAGCGTATTTAGCGGGACTAGCACAGATACGCAGTATTTT	CASSVFSGTSTDTQYF
-	TRBD2	TRBJ2-1	TRBV5-1	TGCGCCAGCAGCTTGGCCAGCTCTACTAGCGGGGCAAACAATGAGCAGTTCTTC	CASSLASSTSGANNEQFF
-	TRBD1	TRBJ2-1	TRBV7-9	TGTGCCAGCAGCCCAACACCCGGGACAGGGTCCTCCAATGAGCAGTTCTTC	CASSPTPGTGSSNEQFF
-	TRBD2	TRBJ2-1	TRBV12-3/TRBV12-4	TGTGCCAGCGGTAGCGGGAGGGAGTATGAGCAGTTCTTC	CASGSGREYEQFF
-	-	TRBJ2-7	TRBV27	TGTGCCAGCAGTCTCGGGACTCGTGGCGACGAGCAGTACTTC	CASSLGTRGDEQYF
few	-	TRBJ2-5	TRBV4-1	TGCGCCAGCAGCTTATCAGAGCGTTACCAAGAGACCCAGTACTTC	CASSLSERYQETQYF
-	TRBD2	TRBJ2-3	TRBV9	TGTGCCAGCAGCGTAAACCCTAGCGGGAGTTACGATACGCAGTATTTT	CASSVNPSGSYDTQYF
-	TRBD1	TRBJ2-5	TRBV24-1	TGTGCCACCAGTGTGGGGATGAGGACAGGGGCGCCACGGAGCCAAGAGACCCAGTACTTC	CATSVGMRTGAPRSQETQYF
-	TRBD2	TRBJ2-3	TRBV19	TGTGCCAGTAGTCCGAGACTAGCGGGTCCTAGCACAGATACGCAGTATTTT	CASSPRLAGPSTDTQYF
-	-	TRBJ2-1	TRBV11-2	TGTGCCAGCGGGACGGGAGTAGGTGAGCAGTTCTTC	CASGTGVGEQFF
-	-	TRBJ2-7	TRBV3-1/TRBV3-2	TGTGCCAGCAGCCAAGATAGGGGGTACGAGCAGTACTTC	CASSQDRGYEQYF
few	TRBD2	TRBJ2-1	TRBV6-4	TGTGCCAGCACCAAACTAGCGGGAGAGTTTCACGGTGAGCAGTTCTTC	CASTKLAGEFHGEQFF
once	TRBD1	TRBJ1-1	TRBV5-4	TGTGCCAGCAGCCTGGACAGGGAGAACACTGAAGCTTTCTTT	CASSLDRENTEAFF
-	TRBD1	TRBJ2-5	TRBV11-2	TGTGCCAGCAGCTACCCGACAGGGGGCTTTGAGACCCAGTACTTC	CASSYPTGGFETQYF
-	-	TRBJ2-2	TRBV29-1	TGCAGCGTTGTTAGGGGCGAACGGTCCGGGGAGCTGTTTTTT	CSVVRGERSGELFF
-	TRBD1	TRBJ1-4	TRBV5-1	TGCGCCAGCAGCTTGGCCTTGGACAGGGGGAATGAAAAACTGTTTTTT	CASSLALDRGNEKLFF
-	TRBD1	TRBJ2-6	TRBV5-1	TGCGCCAGCGACAGGGATGGGGCCAACGTCCTGACTTTC	CASDRDGANVLTF
-	-	TRBJ1-5	TRBV19	TGTGCCAGTAATATAGGCAGCGATAGCAATCAGCCCCAGCATTTT	CASNIGSDSNQPQHF
-	TRBD1	TRBJ1-1	TRBV3-1/TRBV3-2	TGTGCCAGCAGCCCCCGGGACAGGGGTGGGACTGAAGCTTTCTTT	CASSPRDRGGTEAFF
-	-	TRBJ1-2	TRBV12-3/TRBV12-4	TGTGCCAGCACTCTCCAGGGGACCTATGGCTACACCTTC	CASTLQGTYGYTF
-	-	TRBJ2-3	TRBV24-1	TGTGCCACCAGTGCCGCCTCGATACAGAGCACAGATACGCAGTATTTT	CATSAASIQSTDTQYF
-	TRBD1	TRBJ1-2	TRBV6-1	TGTGCCAGCAGTGAGCACAGGGGGGGCGGCTACACCTTC	CASSEHRGGGYTF
-	TRBD1	TRBJ1-5	TRBV7-8	TGTGCCAGCAGCCCAACGCCGGGACAGCTAAATCAGCCCCAGCATTTT	CASSPTPGQLNQPQHF
once	-	TRBJ2-1	TRBV28	TGTGCCAGCAGTTCTACTTTAGATGAGCAGTTCTTC	CASSSTLDEQFF
-	TRBD2	TRBJ2-6	TRBV7-9	TGTGCCAGCATCTCAATGGGGGGGATCTCTGGGGCCAACGTCCTGACTTTC	CASISMGGISGANVLTF